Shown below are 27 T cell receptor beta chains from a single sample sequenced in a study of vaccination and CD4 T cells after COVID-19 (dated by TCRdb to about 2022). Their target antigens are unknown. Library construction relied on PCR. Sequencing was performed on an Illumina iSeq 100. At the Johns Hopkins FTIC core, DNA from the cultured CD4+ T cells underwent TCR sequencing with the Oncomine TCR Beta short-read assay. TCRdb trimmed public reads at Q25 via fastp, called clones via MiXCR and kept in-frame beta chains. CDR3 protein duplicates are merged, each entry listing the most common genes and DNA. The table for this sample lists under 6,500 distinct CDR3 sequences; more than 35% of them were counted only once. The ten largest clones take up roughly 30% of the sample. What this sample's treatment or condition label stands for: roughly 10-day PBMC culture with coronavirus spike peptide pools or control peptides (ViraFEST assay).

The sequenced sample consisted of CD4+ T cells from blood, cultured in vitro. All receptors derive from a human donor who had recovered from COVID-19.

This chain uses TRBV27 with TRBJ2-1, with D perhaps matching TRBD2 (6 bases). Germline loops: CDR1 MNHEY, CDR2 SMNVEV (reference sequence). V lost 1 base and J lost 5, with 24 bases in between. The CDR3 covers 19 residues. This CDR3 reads CASSLFPPGVADLNNEQFF. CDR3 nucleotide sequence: TGTGCCAGCAGTTTATTTCCGCCGGGCGTAGCGGACCTCAACAATGAGCAGTTCTTC.

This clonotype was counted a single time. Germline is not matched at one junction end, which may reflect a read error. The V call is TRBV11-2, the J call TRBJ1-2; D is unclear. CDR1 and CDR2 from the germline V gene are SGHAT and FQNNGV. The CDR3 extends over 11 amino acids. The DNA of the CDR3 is TGTGCCAGCAGCAAACAGAGCGTGCAACACTTC. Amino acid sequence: CASSKQSVQHF.

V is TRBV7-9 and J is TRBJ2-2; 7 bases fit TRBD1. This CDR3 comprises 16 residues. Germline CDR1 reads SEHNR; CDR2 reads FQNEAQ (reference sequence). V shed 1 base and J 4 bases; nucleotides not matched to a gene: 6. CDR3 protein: CASSLEGGWSTGELFF. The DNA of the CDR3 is TGTGCCAGCAGCTTAGAAGGGGGCTGGAGCACCGGGGAGCTGTTTTTT.

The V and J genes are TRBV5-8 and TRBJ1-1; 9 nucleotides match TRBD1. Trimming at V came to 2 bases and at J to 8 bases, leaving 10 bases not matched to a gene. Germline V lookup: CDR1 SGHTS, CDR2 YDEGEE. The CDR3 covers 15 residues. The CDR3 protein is CASSFTGGRSPEAFF. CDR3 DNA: TGTGCCAGCAGCTTTACAGGGGGCCGTTCGCCCGAAGCTTTCTTT.

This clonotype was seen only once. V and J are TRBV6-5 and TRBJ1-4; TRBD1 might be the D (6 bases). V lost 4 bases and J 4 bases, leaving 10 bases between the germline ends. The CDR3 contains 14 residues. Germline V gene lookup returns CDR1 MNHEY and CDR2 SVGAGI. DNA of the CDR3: TGTGCCAGCAGTTTTCAACAGGGTAATGAAAAACTGTTTTTT. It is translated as CASSFQQGNEKLFF.

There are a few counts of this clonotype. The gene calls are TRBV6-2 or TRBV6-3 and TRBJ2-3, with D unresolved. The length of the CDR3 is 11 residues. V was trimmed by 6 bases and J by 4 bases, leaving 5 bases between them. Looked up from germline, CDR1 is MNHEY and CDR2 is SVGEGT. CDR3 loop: CASSLSDTQYF. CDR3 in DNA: TGTGCCAGCAGCCTTTCAGATACGCAGTATTTT.

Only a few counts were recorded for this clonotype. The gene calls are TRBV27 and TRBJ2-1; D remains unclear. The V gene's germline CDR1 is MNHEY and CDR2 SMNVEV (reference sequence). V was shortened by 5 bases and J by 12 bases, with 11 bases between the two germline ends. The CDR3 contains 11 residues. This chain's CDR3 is CASSDNEWQFF. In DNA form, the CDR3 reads TGTGCCAGCAGTGATAATGAGTGGCAGTTCTTC.

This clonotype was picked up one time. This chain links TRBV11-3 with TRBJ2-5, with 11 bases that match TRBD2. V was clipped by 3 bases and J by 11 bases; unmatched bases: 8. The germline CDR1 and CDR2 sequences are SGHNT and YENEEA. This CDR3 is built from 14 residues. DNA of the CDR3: TGTGCCAGCAGCTTGACTAGCGGGGCCGCACTACAGTACTTC. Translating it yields CASSLTSGAALQYF.

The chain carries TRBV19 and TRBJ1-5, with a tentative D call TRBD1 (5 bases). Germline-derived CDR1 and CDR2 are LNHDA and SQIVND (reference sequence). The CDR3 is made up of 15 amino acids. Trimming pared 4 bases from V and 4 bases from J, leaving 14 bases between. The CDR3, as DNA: TGTGCCAGTAGTACCCAGTGGGGGTGGAATCAGCCCCAGCATTTT. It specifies CASSTQWGWNQPQHF. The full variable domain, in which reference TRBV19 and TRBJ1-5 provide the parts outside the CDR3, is DGGITQSPKYLFRKEGQNVTLSCEQNLNHDAMYWYRQDPGQGLRLIYYSQIVNDFQKGDIAEGYSVSREKKESFPLTVTSAQKNPTAFYLCASSTQWGWNQPQHFGDGTRLSIL.

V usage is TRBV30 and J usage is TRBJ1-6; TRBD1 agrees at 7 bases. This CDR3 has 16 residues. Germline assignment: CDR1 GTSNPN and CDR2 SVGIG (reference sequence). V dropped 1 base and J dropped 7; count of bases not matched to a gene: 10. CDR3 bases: TGTGCCTGGAGTGCGGACAGGCCCCCGGGAAATTCACCCCTCCACTTT. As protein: CAWSADRPPGNSPLHF.

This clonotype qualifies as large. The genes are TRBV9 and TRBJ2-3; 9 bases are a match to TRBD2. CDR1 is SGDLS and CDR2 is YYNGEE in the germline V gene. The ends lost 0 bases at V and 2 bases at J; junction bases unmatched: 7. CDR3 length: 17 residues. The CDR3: CASSVGASGIDTDTQYF. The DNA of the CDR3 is TGTGCCAGCAGCGTAGGGGCTAGCGGGATTGACACAGATACGCAGTATTTT.

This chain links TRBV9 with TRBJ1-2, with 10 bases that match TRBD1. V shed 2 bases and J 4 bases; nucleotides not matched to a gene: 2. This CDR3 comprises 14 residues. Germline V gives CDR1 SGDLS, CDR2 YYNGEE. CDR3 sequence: CASSVGQGRYGYTF. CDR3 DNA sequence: TGTGCCAGCAGCGTGGGACAGGGGCGCTATGGCTACACCTTC.

DNA for the CDR3: TGCAGTGCTAGACGAACAGGGGGAGAGGGCTACACCTTC. Translating gives CSARRTGGEGYTF. The rearrangement joins TRBV20-1 to TRBJ1-2; 8 nucleotides match TRBD1. Germline V CDR1 and CDR2: DFQATT, SNEGSKA (reference sequence). V dropped 2 bases and J dropped 8; count of bases not matched to a gene: 7. The CDR3 runs 13 residues.

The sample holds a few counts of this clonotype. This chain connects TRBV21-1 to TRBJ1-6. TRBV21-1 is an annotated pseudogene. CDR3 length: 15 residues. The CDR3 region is CASSKETWGNSPLHF. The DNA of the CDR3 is TGTGCCAGCAGCAAAGAAACCTGGGGTAATTCACCCCTCCACTTT.

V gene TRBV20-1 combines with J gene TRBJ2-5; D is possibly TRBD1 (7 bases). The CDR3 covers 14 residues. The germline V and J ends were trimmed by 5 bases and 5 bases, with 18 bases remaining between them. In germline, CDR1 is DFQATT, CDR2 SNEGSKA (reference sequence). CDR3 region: CSAYTRPGGETQYF. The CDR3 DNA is TGCAGTGCTTACACTCGTCCAGGGGGGGAGACCCAGTACTTC.

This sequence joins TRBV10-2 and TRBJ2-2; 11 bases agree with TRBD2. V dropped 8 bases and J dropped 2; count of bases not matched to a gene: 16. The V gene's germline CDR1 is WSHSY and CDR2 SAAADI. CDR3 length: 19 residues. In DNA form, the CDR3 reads TGCGCCAGCCCCAGACACTCCGGGACTAGCGGAGGAAACACCGGGGAGCTGTTTTTT. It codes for CASPRHSGTSGGNTGELFF.

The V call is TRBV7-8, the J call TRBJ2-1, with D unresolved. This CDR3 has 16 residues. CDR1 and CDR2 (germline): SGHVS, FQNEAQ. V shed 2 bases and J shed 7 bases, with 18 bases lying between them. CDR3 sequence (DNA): TGTGCCAGCAGCTTAATTACATCAGGAGCGACTAATGAGCAGTTCTTC. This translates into CASSLITSGATNEQFF.

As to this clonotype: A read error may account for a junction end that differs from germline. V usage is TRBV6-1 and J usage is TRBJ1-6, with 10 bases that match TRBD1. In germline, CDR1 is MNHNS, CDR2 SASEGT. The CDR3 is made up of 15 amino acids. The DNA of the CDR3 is TGTGCCACCGACAGGGGGCTATATTATAATTCACCCCTTCACTTT. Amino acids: CATDRGLYYNSPLHF.

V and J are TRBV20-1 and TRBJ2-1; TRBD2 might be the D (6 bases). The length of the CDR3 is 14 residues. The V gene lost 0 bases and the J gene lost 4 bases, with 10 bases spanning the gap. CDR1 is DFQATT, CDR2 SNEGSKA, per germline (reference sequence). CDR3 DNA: TGCAGTGCTAGAGAGCTAGCGCGATACAATGAGCAGTTCTTC. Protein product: CSARELARYNEQFF.

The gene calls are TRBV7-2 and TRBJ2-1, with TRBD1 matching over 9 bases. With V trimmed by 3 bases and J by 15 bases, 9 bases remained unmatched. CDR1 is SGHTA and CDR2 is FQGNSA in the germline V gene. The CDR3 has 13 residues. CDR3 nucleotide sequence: TGTGCCAGCAGCTTCCCGGGACAGGGTGACTTGTTCTTC. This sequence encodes CASSFPGQGDLFF.

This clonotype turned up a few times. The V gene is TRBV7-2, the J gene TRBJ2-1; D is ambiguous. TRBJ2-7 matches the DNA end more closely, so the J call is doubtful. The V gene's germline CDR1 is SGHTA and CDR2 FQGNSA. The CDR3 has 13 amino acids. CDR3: CASSLFSSGEQYF. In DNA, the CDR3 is TGTGCCAGCAGCTTATTCTCCTCTGGTGAGCAGTACTTC.

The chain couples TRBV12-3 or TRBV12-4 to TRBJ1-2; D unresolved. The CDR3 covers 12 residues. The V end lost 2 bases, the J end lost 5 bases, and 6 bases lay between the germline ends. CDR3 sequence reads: CASSLYRYGYTF. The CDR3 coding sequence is TGTGCCAGCAGTTTATACAGATATGGCTACACCTTC.

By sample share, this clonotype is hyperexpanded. CDR3 nucleotide sequence: TGTGCCAGCAGTGCTGCGAGGGAGTGGGAGACCCAGTACTTC. Residues: CASSAAREWETQYF. V gene TRBV2 combines with J gene TRBJ2-5; D may be TRBD2 (5 bases). With 4 bases removed from V and 5 bases from J, the gap between germline ends came to 14 bases. Looked up from germline, CDR1 is SNHLY and CDR2 is FYNNEI. The CDR3 consists of 14 residues.

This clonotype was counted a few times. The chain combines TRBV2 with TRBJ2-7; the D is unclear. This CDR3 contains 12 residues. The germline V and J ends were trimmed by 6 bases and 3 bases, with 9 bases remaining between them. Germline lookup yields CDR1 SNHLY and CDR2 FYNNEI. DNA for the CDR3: TGTGCCAGCAGACCCACCCACTACGAGCAGTACTTC. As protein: CASRPTHYEQYF.

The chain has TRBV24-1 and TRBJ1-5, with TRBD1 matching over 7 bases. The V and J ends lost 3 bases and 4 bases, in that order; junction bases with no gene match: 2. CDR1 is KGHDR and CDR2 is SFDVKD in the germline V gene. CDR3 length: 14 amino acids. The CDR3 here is CATSDAGGNQPQHF. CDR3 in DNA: TGTGCCACCAGTGATGCAGGGGGAAATCAGCCCCAGCATTTT.

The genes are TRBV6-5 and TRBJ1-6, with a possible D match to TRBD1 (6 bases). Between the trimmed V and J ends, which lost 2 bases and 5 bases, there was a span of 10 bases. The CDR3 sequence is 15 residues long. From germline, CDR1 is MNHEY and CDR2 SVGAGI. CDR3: CASSYGQSHNSPLHF. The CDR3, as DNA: TGTGCCAGCAGTTACGGACAGAGCCATAATTCACCCCTCCACTTT.

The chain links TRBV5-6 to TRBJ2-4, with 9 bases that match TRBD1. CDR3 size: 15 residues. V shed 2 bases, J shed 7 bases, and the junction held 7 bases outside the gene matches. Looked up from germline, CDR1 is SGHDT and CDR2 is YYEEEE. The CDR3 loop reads CASSFGTGLANIQYF. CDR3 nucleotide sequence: TGTGCCAGCAGCTTCGGGACAGGGTTGGCGAACATTCAGTACTTC.